This TCR beta chain was identified in a study of blood T cell repertoires in COVID-19. About the research overall: Samples taken during acute and convalescent COVID-19 were collected in the United States, Italy and Spain. In each case, the material was cDNA or gDNA derived from T cells, B-cell-depleted T cells, or PBMCs.

V lost 6 bases to trimming and J lost 3 bases; unmatched junction nucleotides: 11. This CDR3 spans 15 amino acids. Germline CDR1 is SNHLY and CDR2 is FYNNEI. Original data processing: Reference gene primer amplification gave estimated nucleated cell counts. The table came from immunoSEQ multiplex PCR; TCRdb's copy has only in-frame clones and leaves some out. V and J calls and clone size follow that table, whereas D and trimming were derived from the DNA. The profile shows 85,000 to 130,000 clones, about four fifths of them singletons. This clone occurred once. The receptor's source is an older woman with acute or convalescent COVID-19. The chain employs TRBV2 and TRBJ2-7, with 7 bases lining up with TRBD1. The sequenced material came from peripheral blood. The CDR3 loop reads CASRPSGSGGYEQYF. CDR3 sequence (DNA): TGTGCCAGCAGACCCTCGGGGTCAGGGGGCTACGAGCAGTACTTC.